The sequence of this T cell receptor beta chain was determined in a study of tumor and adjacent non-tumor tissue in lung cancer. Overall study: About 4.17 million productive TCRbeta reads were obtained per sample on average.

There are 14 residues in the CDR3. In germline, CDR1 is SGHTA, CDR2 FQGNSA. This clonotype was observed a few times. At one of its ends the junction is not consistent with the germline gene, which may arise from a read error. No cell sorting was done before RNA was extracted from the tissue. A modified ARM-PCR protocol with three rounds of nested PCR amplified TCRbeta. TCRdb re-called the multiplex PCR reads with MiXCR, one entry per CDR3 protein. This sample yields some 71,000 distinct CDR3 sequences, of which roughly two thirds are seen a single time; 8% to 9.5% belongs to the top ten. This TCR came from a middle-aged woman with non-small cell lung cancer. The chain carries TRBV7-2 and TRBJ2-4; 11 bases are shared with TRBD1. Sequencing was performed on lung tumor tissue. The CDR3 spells CASSPGQGAYIHYF. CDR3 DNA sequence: TGTGCCAGCAGCCCCGGACAGGGGGCTTACATTCACTACTTC.